This passage covers 23 T cell receptor beta chains from one sample sequenced in a study of cytomegalovirus exposure and HLA in healthy donors. The PCR ran on 60 Vbeta and 13 Jbeta primers. Using immunoSEQ multiplex PCR, the repertoire was profiled, and TCRdb retains in-frame clones only, with some absent. The sample includes about 190,000 clones, roughly 80% seen only once; the top ten take roughly 1.4%. The sequenced sample was PBMCs. All receptors come from a woman aged 45-60 years in good health and CMV-seronegative.

In this sample, this clone turned up a few times. The V and J genes are TRBV4-2 and TRBJ1-1; TRBD1 might be the D (6 bases). The V end was cut by 3 bases, the J end by 2 bases, with 13 bases between. The germline V gene encodes CDR1 LGHNA and CDR2 YNFKEQ. CDR3 length: 15 residues. This CDR3 reads CASSHPGGQNTEAFF. The CDR3 DNA is TGTGCCAGCAGCCACCCGGGGGGGCAAAACACTGAAGCTTTCTTT.

The chain uses TRBV7-8 and TRBJ1-5; D unresolved. The V and J ends lost 4 bases and 5 bases respectively, with 12 bases between them. This CDR3 spans 14 amino acids. Germline CDR1 is SGHVS and CDR2 is FQNEAQ. CDR3 DNA sequence: TGTGCCAGCAGCTCCGCGCCAGGTTATCAGCCCCAGCATTTT. Protein product: CASSSAPGYQPQHF.

The V call is TRBV5-4, the J call TRBJ1-1; 7 positions match TRBD1. Trimming removed 4 bases from V and 5 bases from J; junction bases left unmatched: 5. This CDR3 has 13 residues. CDR1 and CDR2 from the germline V gene are SGHNT and YYREEE (reference sequence). The CDR3 DNA sequence: TGTGCCAGCAGCCCGACGACAGGGACTGAAGCTTTCTTT. This encodes CASSPTTGTEAFF.

The chain uses TRBV28 and TRBJ2-7; 8 bases fit TRBD1. From germline, CDR1 is MDHEN and CDR2 SYDVKM. The CDR3 has 15 amino acids. Unmatched junction bases numbered 10, after V lost 2 bases and J lost 7 bases. This chain's CDR3 is CASSLEGLQGGEQYF. The CDR3 DNA reads as TGTGCCAGCAGTTTAGAAGGACTACAGGGGGGAGAGCAGTACTTC.

V gene TRBV5-1 combines with J gene TRBJ2-5; TRBD2 agrees at 12 bases. The CDR3 length is 17 residues. Germline CDR1 is SGHRS and CDR2 is YFSETQ. V lost 4 bases and J lost 5; bases outside the gene matches: 12. The CDR3 loop is CASSATRLAGDQETQYF. For the CDR3, the DNA is TGCGCCAGCAGCGCCACTCGACTAGCGGGAGATCAGGAGACCCAGTACTTC.

The chain links TRBV7-3 to TRBJ2-6, with 8 bases aligning to TRBD1. CDR1 and CDR2 (germline): SGHTA, FQGTGA. There are 16 residues in the CDR3. J was trimmed by 1 base and V by 5 bases; bases with no gene match: 4. The CDR3 reads CASSPRTGSGANVLTF. CDR3 nucleotides: TGTGCCAGCAGCCCTAGGACAGGGTCTGGGGCCAACGTCCTGACTTTC.

This chain links TRBV7-3 with TRBJ2-2, with a weak D call TRBD2 (5 bases). Germline V gene data show CDR1 as SGHTA and CDR2 as FQGTGA. The CDR3 has 16 amino acids. The V gene lost 3 bases and the J gene lost 1 base, with 12 bases spanning the gap. As DNA, the CDR3 is TGTGCCAGCAGCTTGGTTCGAGCGGTGAACACCGGGGAGCTGTTTTTT. Translated: CASSLVRAVNTGELFF.

This clone was detected a few times. V is TRBV5-8 and J is TRBJ1-1, with no clear D. Trimming removed 7 bases at V and 4 bases at J, with 17 bases between. The V gene's germline CDR1 is SGHTS and CDR2 YDEGEE. The CDR3 length is 14 residues. Here the CDR3 reads CASGVVALSTEAFF. Written as DNA, the CDR3 is TGTGCCAGCGGAGTGGTGGCCTTGAGCACTGAAGCTTTCTTT.

This rearrangement joins TRBV19 to TRBJ1-1; TRBD1 aligns across 7 bases. V lost 4 bases, J lost 4 bases, and 6 bases stayed unmatched. Germline V gene data show CDR1 as LNHDA and CDR2 as SQIVND (reference sequence). This CDR3 is 14 amino acids long. Here the CDR3 reads CASSKIPGGTEAFF. The CDR3 nucleotides read TGTGCCAGTAGTAAAATCCCAGGGGGCACTGAAGCTTTCTTT.

The chain uses TRBV7-2 and TRBJ2-1; 11 nucleotides match TRBD2. CDR1 SGHTA and CDR2 FQGNSA come from the germline V gene. The CDR3 contains 18 residues. The junction had 11 bases not matched to a gene; V was cut back by 3 bases and J by 4 bases. CDR3 loop: CASSFGASGRPGYNEQFF. CDR3 nucleotides: TGTGCCAGCAGCTTTGGGGCTAGCGGGAGGCCGGGGTACAATGAGCAGTTCTTC.

This clone was counted only a few times. CDR3 sequence (DNA): TGTGCCAGCAGCCTTTCCGGTGGAGCGGGGGGATTCAATGAGCAGTTCTTC. The encoded protein is CASSLSGGAGGFNEQFF. The chain uses TRBV11-3 and TRBJ2-1, with TRBD2 matching 9 bases. The CDR3 consists of 17 residues. V trimming: 5 bases; J trimming: 6 bases; junction bases outside the gene matches: 14. Germline V CDR1 and CDR2: SGHNT, YENEEA.

This clone showed up just a few times. This chain joins TRBV6-6 and TRBJ1-1; the D is unclear. The CDR3 contains 14 residues. Trimming took 0 bases from V and 0 from J, leaving 5 bases between them. Per the germline V gene, CDR1 is MNHNY and CDR2 is SVGAGI (reference sequence). The CDR3 here is CASSYSSVNTEAFF. For the CDR3, the DNA is TGTGCCAGCAGTTACTCGTCAGTGAACACTGAAGCTTTCTTT.

The chain combines TRBV14 with TRBJ2-2; D remains ambiguous. The CDR3 contains 18 residues. CDR1 is SGHDN, CDR2 FVKESK, per germline. V was shortened by 0 bases and J by 2 bases, with 16 bases between the two germline ends. Here the CDR3 DNA reads TGTGCCAGCAGCCAAGACCTACTATCTTCCGTTAACACCGGGGAGCTGTTTTTT. It encodes CASSQDLLSSVNTGELFF. Complete variable domain (other parts from reference TRBV14 and TRBJ2-2): EAGVTQFPSHSVIEKGQTVTLRCDPISGHDNLYWYRRVMGKEIKFLLHFVKESKQDESGMPNNRFLAERTGGTYSTLKVQPAELEDSGVYFCASSQDLLSSVNTGELFFGEGSRLTVL.

CDR3 amino acids: CASSLALAGVAEQYF. The CDR3 DNA sequence: TGTGCCAGCAGCTTAGCACTAGCGGGAGTCGCCGAGCAGTACTTC. The rearrangement joins TRBV7-6 to TRBJ2-7; 11 positions agree with TRBD2. CDR1 and CDR2 from the germline V gene are SGHVS and FNYEAQ. The J segment lost 6 bases and the V segment lost 0 bases, leaving 4 bases of the junction unmatched. This CDR3 spans 15 amino acids.

This clone was recorded a few times. This chain links TRBV5-1 with TRBJ1-4, with 8 bases that match TRBD1. With V trimmed by 0 bases and J by 2 bases, 0 bases remained unmatched. Germline V gene lookup returns CDR1 SGHRS and CDR2 YFSETQ. This CDR3 has 15 residues. For the CDR3, the DNA is TGCGCCAGCAGCTTGGGGACAGGGACTAATGAAAAACTGTTTTTT. Protein sequence: CASSLGTGTNEKLFF.

The rearrangement links TRBV18 to TRBJ2-3; tentatively, D is TRBD2 (6 bases). Trimming left V 3 bases short and J 6 bases short, with 10 bases between. The V gene's germline CDR1 is KGHSH and CDR2 LQKENI. CDR3 length: 13 amino acids. CDR3 in amino acids: CASSPNRGDTQYF. Written as DNA, the CDR3 is TGTGCCAGCTCACCGAATCGGGGGGATACGCAGTATTTT.

This clone was counted a single time. V is TRBV18 and J is TRBJ1-1; D gene unclear. The V and J ends lost 2 bases and 2 bases respectively, with 12 bases between them. This CDR3 has 15 residues. In germline, CDR1 is KGHSH, CDR2 LQKENI. CDR3: CASSPEEILNTEAFF. The DNA for the CDR3 is TGTGCCAGCTCACCAGAAGAGATTCTAAACACTGAAGCTTTCTTT.

V gene TRBV5-4 combines with J gene TRBJ1-1; 8 positions agree with TRBD1. The CDR3 loop spans 15 amino acids. V lost 6 bases and J lost 0; bases outside the gene matches: 7. Germline V gene lookup returns CDR1 SGHNT and CDR2 YYREEE (reference sequence). In DNA form, the CDR3 reads TGTGCCAGCACCCCCCAGGGGGCCGTGAACACTGAAGCTTTCTTT. Protein: CASTPQGAVNTEAFF. Together with reference TRBV5-4 and TRBJ1-1, the CDR3 gives the full variable domain: ETGVTQSPTHLIKTRGQQVTLRCSSQSGHNTVSWYQQALGQGPQFIFQYYREEENGRGNFPPRFSGLQFPNYSSELNVNALELDDSALYLCASTPQGAVNTEAFFGQGTRLTVV.

This chain uses TRBV6-5 with TRBJ1-1; D ambiguous. Trimming took off 1 base at V and 1 base at J, with 13 bases between the two ends. CDR1 MNHEY and CDR2 SVGAGI come from the germline V gene. This CDR3 has 16 amino acids. The CDR3 DNA follows: TGTGCCAGCAGTTACTTCCCCTCGGCAGGGAACACTGAAGCTTTCTTT. It specifies CASSYFPSAGNTEAFF.

The CDR3 DNA reads TGTGCCAGCTCACCACCCAGTAACACTATGGTTACGCAGTATTTT. Amino acids: CASSPPSNTMVTQYF. The V call is TRBV18, the J call TRBJ2-3, with D unresolved. V lost 0 bases and J 8 bases, leaving 15 bases between the germline ends. Germline V gene data show CDR1 as KGHSH and CDR2 as LQKENI. The CDR3 spans 15 residues.

This clone was detected only once. The chain's CDR3 is CASSWGQGITNYGYTF. The CDR3 DNA is TGTGCCAGCAGCTGGGGACAGGGCATCACTAACTATGGCTACACCTTC. This chain uses TRBV6-6 with TRBJ1-2, with 9 bases aligning to TRBD1. CDR3 length: 16 residues. Germline CDR1 and CDR2: MNHNY and SVGAGI (reference sequence). V gave up 6 bases and J gave up 0 bases; unmatched junction bases: 8.

This clone was recorded only once. The rearrangement uses TRBV29-1 and TRBJ2-5; 11 nucleotides match TRBD1. The J call could be wrong; TRBJ2-7 is a better fit for the DNA end. This CDR3 spans 12 amino acids. Looked up from germline, CDR1 is SQVTM and CDR2 is ANQGSEA. This CDR3 is CSVWTGGHEQYF. The CDR3 DNA sequence: TGCAGCGTCTGGACAGGGGGCCACGAGCAGTACTTC.

The chain joins TRBV29-1 to TRBJ1-5; weak D call: TRBD1 (6 bases). Per germline, CDR1 SQVTM and CDR2 ANQGSEA. Deletions cut 7 bases from V and 0 bases from J, with 16 bases between. This CDR3 comprises 15 residues. This CDR3 reads CSAGEGGSSNQPQHF. The DNA of the CDR3 is TGCAGCGCCGGGGAGGGGGGTAGTAGCAATCAGCCCCAGCATTTT.